This entry describes one T cell receptor beta chain. These data originate in a study of cytomegalovirus exposure and HLA in healthy donors. PCR primers comprised 60 Vbeta and 13 Jbeta primers. Profiling relied on immunoSEQ multiplex PCR, and the TCRdb table lists in-frame clones only, not all of them. The table has approximately 150,000 clones, more than 65% seen once; the top ten hold 1.5% to 2%. Germline loops: CDR1 MNHEY, CDR2 SMNVEV (reference sequence). Trimming left V 4 bases short and J 4 bases short, with 13 bases between. The CDR3 runs 14 residues. The receptor was isolated from a woman aged 25 to 39 in good health and CMV-seronegative. Specimen: PBMCs. This chain links TRBV27 with TRBJ1-2; D perhaps matches TRBD1 (5 bases). The CDR3 nucleotides read TGTGCCAGCAGTTCCACCAGGGCCGGCTATGGCTACACCTTC. Protein product: CASSSTRAGYGYTF.